Each of the 12 T cell receptor beta chains below was sequenced from the same sample in a study of post-analysis software for immune sequencing data. Study-level results: Compared with controls, patients had more of 4 to 6 TRBV segments, including TRBV5-6, TRBV5-1 and TRBV20-1.

The TCR beta cDNA libraries contained unique molecular identifiers. A single record per CDR3 protein comes from TCRdb applying MiXCR to the PCR reads. The table lists hundreds of thousands of distinct CDR3 sequences, 55% to 60% of them singletons, with 10% to 12% in the top ten. Their recognized antigens are unknown. The source material was blood. The receptors were gathered from a girl aged 2-15 years with multiple sclerosis.

V is TRBV30 and J is TRBJ1-4; TRBD1 aligns across 10 bases. The trim removed 4 bases at V and 7 bases at J, leaving 6 bases unmatched. The CDR3 totals 14 residues. Germline values: CDR1 GTSNPN, CDR2 SVGIG (reference sequence). The CDR3 region is CAWTDRDRGEKLFF. The CDR3 region has the DNA TGTGCCTGGACCGACCGGGACAGGGGTGAAAAACTGTTTTTT.

This clonotype has more than one count but fewer than ten. This chain joins TRBV20-1 and TRBJ2-1, with 16 bases matching TRBD2. Trimming removed 6 bases from V and 7 bases from J; junction bases left unmatched: 12. Germline V gene sequence: CDR1 DFQATT, CDR2 SNEGSKA (reference sequence). The CDR3 is 17 residues long. CDR3 loop: CSALGPGLAGGWNEQFF. In DNA form, the CDR3 reads TGCAGTGCCTTAGGACCGGGACTAGCGGGAGGGTGGAATGAGCAGTTCTTC.

The J gene is TRBJ1-2, the V gene TRBV20-1; D ambiguous. Germline assignment: CDR1 DFQATT and CDR2 SNEGSKA (reference sequence). The V end lost 3 bases, the J end lost 0 bases, and 5 bases lay between the germline ends. The CDR3 is made up of 12 amino acids. CDR3 sequence reads: CSASPSNYGYTF. The CDR3 region has the DNA TGCAGTGCTAGTCCCTCTAACTATGGCTACACCTTC.

The V and J genes are TRBV5-1 and TRBJ2-1; D is unclear. This CDR3 region has 14 residues. Between the trimmed V and J ends, which lost 2 bases and 5 bases, there was a span of 11 bases. Germline lookup yields CDR1 SGHRS and CDR2 YFSETQ. The CDR3 is CASSFRRSNNEQFF. CDR3 sequence (DNA): TGCGCCAGCAGCTTCCGTAGGTCAAACAATGAGCAGTTCTTC.

This sequence joins TRBV20-1 and TRBJ2-7, with D uncertain. V was shortened by 1 base and J by 3 bases, with 10 bases between the two germline ends. The germline V gene has CDR1 DFQATT and CDR2 SNEGSKA (reference sequence). The CDR3 is 13 amino acids. CDR3 in DNA: TGCAGTGCTAGAGGCCCTACTCGCTACGAGCAGTACTTC. Translation gives CSARGPTRYEQYF.

In nucleotides, the CDR3 is TGCAGTGCTAGCGGGAGGGCCTCAAGAGATACGCAGTATTTT. Residues: CSASGRASRDTQYF. The chain couples TRBV20-1 to TRBJ2-3, with 8 bases that match TRBD2. The CDR3 has 14 residues. Per germline, CDR1 DFQATT and CDR2 SNEGSKA (reference sequence). The ends lost 3 bases at V and 5 bases at J; junction bases unmatched: 7.

The genes are TRBV3-1 and TRBJ2-3, with 10 positions matching TRBD2. J was trimmed by 3 bases and V by 4 bases; bases with no gene match: 7. Germline-derived CDR1 and CDR2 are LGHDT and YNNKEL (reference sequence). This CDR3 region has 16 residues. CDR3 nucleotide sequence: TGTGCCAGCAGCCCATCCCTAGCGGGGGTAACAGATACGCAGTATTTT. Translation: CASSPSLAGVTDTQYF.

V is TRBV11-2 and J is TRBJ2-7; no clear D. The CDR3 has 18 residues. CDR1 SGHAT and CDR2 FQNNGV come from the germline V gene. The V end lost 0 bases, the J end lost 1 base, and 19 bases lay between the germline ends. CDR3 amino acids: CASSLDILGPTTSYEQYF. The CDR3 DNA reads TGTGCCAGCAGCTTAGATATCCTGGGTCCAACCACTTCCTACGAGCAGTACTTC.

The V call is TRBV25-1, the J call TRBJ2-1, with 8 bases matching TRBD2. In germline, CDR1 is MGHDK, CDR2 SYGVNS. Trimming at V came to 2 bases and at J to 2 bases, leaving 5 bases not matched to a gene. The CDR3 is 16 amino acids. The CDR3 protein is CASSEEAGVPYNEQFF. CDR3 nucleotide sequence: TGTGCCAGCAGTGAAGAAGCGGGAGTCCCCTACAATGAGCAGTTCTTC. Looking up the rest from reference TRBV25-1 and TRBJ2-1 gives the full variable domain: EADIYQTPRYLVIGTGKKITLECSQTMGHDKMYWYQQDPGMELHLIHYSYGVNSTEKGDLSSESTVSRIRTEHFPLTLESARPSHTSQYLCASSEEAGVPYNEQFFGPGTRLTVL.

V usage is TRBV21-1 and J usage is TRBJ2-7; TRBD1, as called in the table, went unchecked against the DNA. TRBV21-1 is given as a pseudogene. The CDR3 spans 14 residues. CDR3 DNA sequence: TGTGCCAGCAGCACAACAGGGGGCTCTCGGGAGCAGTACTTC. Amino acid sequence: CASSTTGGSREQYF.

The chain combines TRBV29-1 with TRBJ2-3; the match to TRBD2 covers 7 bases. V lost 8 bases to trimming and J lost 5 bases; unmatched junction nucleotides: 16. This CDR3 spans 15 amino acids. The V gene's germline CDR1 is SQVTM and CDR2 ANQGSEA. CDR3 protein: CSLRLQGGSGDTQYF. CDR3 bases: TGCAGCCTGCGCCTTCAGGGAGGGAGTGGAGATACGCAGTATTTT.

This clonotype has just one count. A read error may produce the germline difference seen at one junction end. The chain is built from TRBV5-1 and TRBJ1-2, with unresolved D. CDR1 is SGHRS, CDR2 YFSETQ, per germline. The CDR3 is made up of 16 amino acids. This CDR3 is CASSLAKGNPTYGHTF. The CDR3 nucleotides read TGCGCCAGCAGCTTGGCCAAAGGGAACCCTACCTATGGCCACACCTTC.